Listed below are T cell receptor beta chains from one sample, sequenced in a study of T-cell memory formation after mild COVID-19. One entry per CDR3 protein, called by TCRdb with MiXCR from the 5' RACE reads. The sample gives about 190,000 distinct CDR3 sequences, around 27% of which show up once; 9.5% to 12% is in the top ten. Sequencing was carried out using PBMCs or a T cell subset sorted from them (not recorded which). The receptor source for this set is an adult woman who had mild COVID-19 (a few samples of this study predate the infection). Cell type and time point are not known. CDR3s include the opening cysteine and the closing phenylalanine or tryptophan. The D gene is left open where the match is weak. Clone size, where shown, is once, few, many, or a class for clones that have expanded.

V gene,D gene,J gene,clone size,CDR3 DNA,CDR3 protein
TRBV9,NA,TRBJ2-2,few,TGTGCCAGCAGCCCGGTGGGGACCGGGGAGCTGTTTTTT,CASSPVGTGELFF
TRBV7-9,NA,TRBJ1-1,many,TGTGCCAGCAACCCGACCCGAGGGGGTGGTAAAACTGAAGCTTTCTTT,CASNPTRGGGKTEAFF
TRBV7-8,NA,TRBJ2-3,few,TGTGCCAGCAGCTCTAGGCCACAGACTAGCACAGATACGCAGTATTTT,CASSSRPQTSTDTQYF
TRBV7-9,NA,TRBJ2-3,few,TGTGCCAGCAGCTTAATGGGATACGGCGGGACAAGCACAGATACGCAGTATTTT,CASSLMGYGGTSTDTQYF
TRBV10-3,NA,TRBJ2-7,NA,TGTGCCATCTACCAGGGCACCGAGCAGTACTTC,CAIYQGTEQYF
TRBV12-3/TRBV12-4,TRBD1,TRBJ2-1,NA,TGTGCCAGCAGCCGACAGGGGGTATCCAATGAGCAGTTCTTC,CASSRQGVSNEQFF
TRBV4-3,TRBD2,TRBJ2-3,NA,TGCGCCAGCAGCCAAGGGGAGGGCCGTACAGATACGCAGTATTTT,CASSQGEGRTDTQYF
TRBV7-9,TRBD1,TRBJ2-5,NA,TGTGCCAGCAGCTCGGGACAGATACAAGAGACCCAGTACTTC,CASSSGQIQETQYF
TRBV7-2,TRBD1,TRBJ1-1,NA,TGTGCCAGCAGCCGGGACAGGGCGGGCATTGAAGCTTTCTTT,CASSRDRAGIEAFF
TRBV14,NA,TRBJ2-7,NA,TGTGCCAGCAGCCAAGATCTGGGGGCGGCGGGCTACGAGCAGTACTTC,CASSQDLGAAGYEQYF
TRBV6-1,NA,TRBJ1-5,NA,TGTGCCAGCCTGGGGGACGGAGGATATAATCAGCCCCAGCATTTT,CASLGDGGYNQPQHF
TRBV5-1,NA,TRBJ1-4,few,TGCTCCAGCAGCTCTTCCTGGGAAGGGAGCAATGAAAAACTGTTTTTT,CSSSSSWEGSNEKLFF
TRBV7-7,TRBD2,TRBJ2-5,NA,TGTGCCAGCAGCTTGGCGGGGGGGATCCAAGAGACCCAGTACTTC,CASSLAGGIQETQYF
TRBV7-9,NA,TRBJ2-1,few,TGTGCCAGCAGCTTCGCGGGCCTTAGCTCCTACAATGAGCAGTTCTTC,CASSFAGLSSYNEQFF
TRBV11-3,NA,TRBJ2-2,NA,TGTGCCAGCAGCTTAGAGGGCAAGAACACCGGGGAGCTGTTTTTT,CASSLEGKNTGELFF
TRBV5-1,NA,TRBJ2-3,NA,TGCGCCAGCAGCTGGGTACAGCTCACAGATACGCAGTATTTT,CASSWVQLTDTQYF
TRBV12-3/TRBV12-4,NA,TRBJ2-7,few,TGTGCCAGCAGTTGGGGGTATTTGACCTACGAGCAGTACTTC,CASSWGYLTYEQYF
TRBV12-3/TRBV12-4,NA,TRBJ2-1,few,TGTGCCAGCAGTTTTAAGCGCCAGATGAATGAGCAGTTCTTC,CASSFKRQMNEQFF
TRBV20-1,NA,TRBJ2-3,once,TGCAGTGCTAGAGGACAGCTACAACGGACAGATACGCAGTATTTT,CSARGQLQRTDTQYF
TRBV7-2,TRBD1,TRBJ1-2,NA,TGTGCCAGCAGCTACAGGGGGCCCCTTAAATTC,CASSYRGPLKF
TRBV9,NA,TRBJ2-3,few,TGTGCCAGCAGCGTAGGACAGGGCACAGATACGCAGTATTTT,CASSVGQGTDTQYF
TRBV7-2,NA,TRBJ1-2,NA,TGTGCCAGCAGCTTAATGGGGAGGGACTATGGCTACACCTTC,CASSLMGRDYGYTF
TRBV7-9,TRBD2,TRBJ2-1,few,TGTGCCAGCAGCTACATAGCGGGAGGGTACAATGAGCAGTTCTTC,CASSYIAGGYNEQFF
TRBV5-6,NA,TRBJ2-7,few,TGTGCCAGCAGCTTGCTTTTACAGGGACCCTACGAGCAGTACTTC,CASSLLLQGPYEQYF
TRBV29-1,NA,TRBJ2-1,NA,TGCAGCGTTGGGGACGTGGCTAGATTTAATGAGCAGTTCTTC,CSVGDVARFNEQFF
TRBV4-1,NA,TRBJ1-1,NA,TGCGCCAGCAGCCAAGTTCCCAAGGTAATGAACACTGAAGCTTTCTTT,CASSQVPKVMNTEAFF
TRBV27,TRBD1,TRBJ2-1,NA,TGTGCCAGCAGTCGAGGACAGGGGTACAATGAGCAGTTCTTC,CASSRGQGYNEQFF
TRBV6-2/TRBV6-3,TRBD1,TRBJ2-1,few,TGTGCCAGCAGTACTCCCCTAATTTACGGACAGGGGGTGGTAGGCGAGCAGTTCTTC,CASSTPLIYGQGVVGEQFF
TRBV29-1,TRBD1,TRBJ2-7,once,TGCAGCGCCTCCCCCCCGCTTAACCCGGGACAGCTCTACGAGCAGTACTTC,CSASPPLNPGQLYEQYF
TRBV9,NA,TRBJ1-1,NA,TGTGCCAGCAGCCCGAACACGGGTGGTGAAGCTTTCTTT,CASSPNTGGEAFF
TRBV12-3/TRBV12-4,NA,TRBJ1-5,few,TGTGCCAGCAGTTTTGCTAGGGCGGGCAATCAGCCCCAGCATTTT,CASSFARAGNQPQHF
TRBV20-1,TRBD1,TRBJ2-3,NA,TGCAGTGCGACCGGAGATGACAAACAGGGGCCGTACACAGATACGCAGTATTTT,CSATGDDKQGPYTDTQYF
TRBV5-1,NA,TRBJ2-1,few,TGCGCCAGCAGCCAAGCCGGGACACCTTACAATGAGCAGTTCTTC,CASSQAGTPYNEQFF
TRBV29-1,TRBD2,TRBJ2-3,few,TGCAGCGTTAGTACCAGCGGGAGGACAGATACGCAGTATTTT,CSVSTSGRTDTQYF
TRBV6-4,TRBD2,TRBJ2-3,NA,TGTGCCAGCAGTGACGGGATCGGGGGGGCAGCAGATACGCAGTATTTT,CASSDGIGGAADTQYF
TRBV4-1,NA,TRBJ2-7,NA,TGCGCCAGCAGCCCCCCGGGGCTGGTAAACTACGAGCAGTACTTC,CASSPPGLVNYEQYF
TRBV12-3/TRBV12-4,TRBD1,TRBJ2-1,NA,TGTGCCAGCAGTCCCGTCTACGGGACAGGGGGGAACAATGAGCAGTTCTTC,CASSPVYGTGGNNEQFF
TRBV14,NA,TRBJ2-1,few,TGTGCCAGCAGCCAAGTTAGCTCTTACAATGAGCAGTTCTTC,CASSQVSSYNEQFF
TRBV6-1,NA,TRBJ2-7,NA,TGTGCCAGCAGTGAATACTACCACTACGAGCAGTACTTC,CASSEYYHYEQYF
TRBV12-5,TRBD2,TRBJ2-2,NA,TGTGCTAGTGGTTTGGGATTCGGACTAGCGGGAGGACCGGCGAACACCGGGGAGCTGTTTTTT,CASGLGFGLAGGPANTGELFF
TRBV6-2/TRBV6-3,NA,TRBJ2-7,NA,TGTGCCAGCAGTAAAGTCTACGAGCAGTACTTC,CASSKVYEQYF
TRBV7-8,NA,TRBJ1-1,NA,TGTGCCAGCAGCTTTTCCGGGGGAAGGACTGAAGCTTTCTTT,CASSFSGGRTEAFF
TRBV9,TRBD1,TRBJ1-1,NA,TGTGCCAGCAGCGCCAGCCCTTCAGGGACAGGATTAAACACTGAAGCTTTCTTT,CASSASPSGTGLNTEAFF
TRBV7-2,NA,TRBJ2-1,NA,TGTGCCAGTATACTGGGCGGCCTTTTTGGCGATGAGCAGTTCTTC,CASILGGLFGDEQFF
TRBV20-1,TRBD2,TRBJ2-3,NA,TGCAGTGCCAAGCATAGCGGGTGGGCAGATACGCAGTATTTT,CSAKHSGWADTQYF